This entry features one TCR beta chain sequence. Germline assignment: CDR1 SGDLS and CDR2 YYNGEE. V dropped 4 bases and J dropped 1 base, with 11 bases sitting between them. The CDR3 has 14 residues. This entry belongs to a study of patients and donors after allogeneic stem cell transplantation. Using its own MiXCR run on the RT-PCR reads, TCRdb lists one record per CDR3 protein. The table has approximately 140,000 distinct CDR3 sequences, 37% seen once. The chain links TRBV9 to TRBJ1-1; no reliable D call. The clonotype was recovered from a human donor who was either an allogeneic HSCT recipient or a stem cell or donor lymphocyte infusion donor (not recorded which). It is not recorded whose cells these are; they may come from a transplant donor. The specimen was blood, either unsorted or a sorted T cell fraction (not recorded which). The CDR3 is CASSSTWGNTEAFF. For the CDR3, the DNA is TGTGCCAGCAGCTCGACATGGGGGAACACTGAAGCTTTCTTT.